This T cell receptor (beta chain) was retrieved from a study of blood T cell repertoires in COVID-19 (dated by TCRdb to about 2020). Study-level background: Samples covering the acute and convalescent phases of COVID-19 were provided by collaborators in the United States, Italy and Spain. Where HLA class I and class II types were available, the types were taken from metadata supplied by the sample provider, not from assay-based typing. The repertoires were released in a freely available public database intended as a resource for research on the immune response to SARS-CoV-2. The prospective study material was composed of cDNA or gDNA derived from T cells, B-cell-depleted T cells, or PBMCs. The dataset comprised deeply sampled blood TCRbeta repertoires from subjects exposed to, actively infected with, or recovered from COVID-19. A de-identified subject ID, COVID-19 status, age in years and sex were almost always included in the sample metadata. The samples were drawn from the first 160 participants of the ongoing ImmuneRACE study and from over a thousand subjects provided by 6 global collaborators.

TCRbeta CDR3 regions were amplified from genomic DNA using the immunoSEQ Assay, a bias-controlled multiplex PCR. Concerning the study's data processing: The number of nucleated cells in each sample was estimated from the amplification of reference gene primers within the assay. To quantify the absolute abundance of each unique TCRbeta CDR3 rearrangement, sequence reads were collapsed and filtered. For each sample, productive Simpson clonality was calculated by taking the square root of Simpson's diversity index across productive rearrangements. TCRdb holds this immuneACCESS table with in-frame rearrangements only. Some clones are missing; in checked studies, unresolved V genes explain under half, and the rest has no known cause. V and J calls and clone size are given by that table; D and trimming were obtained from the DNA. In this sample the table shows about 97,000 clones, around 84% of which occur a single time. In total, the top ten clones hold around 4.3% of the sample.

The investigation overall reported the following: How much clinical and demographic metadata was included differed by source and by participant, and the metadata was provided uncurated.

To note about this clone: The clone's antigen remains unknown. There are no base qualities to consult, and no much larger clone falls within one base.

Whole blood was collected in K2EDTA tubes by collaborating institutions according to the institutions' own protocols. For TCRbeta analysis, collaborator samples were shipped as frozen whole blood, as isolated PBMCs, or as DNA extracted from either sample type. The sequenced material came from peripheral blood. The sequence was obtained from a human donor in a cohort sampled during active COVID-19.

The DNA sequence reads TGTGCCAGCTCACCACCGACAGGGTTTCTCCGCTCTGGAAACACCATATATTTT. Its translation reads: CASSPPTGFLRSGNTIYF. The chain joins TRBV18 to TRBJ1-3; 7 of the junction bases match TRBD1. The germline V gene sets CDR1 to KGHSH and CDR2 to LQKENI. The CDR3 runs 18 amino acids, cysteine and phenylalanine included. Of the read, only the CDR3 DNA is kept; its 54 bases are in frame from base 1. Unmatched junction bases come to 8, with V trimmed by 0 bases and J by 0 bases.